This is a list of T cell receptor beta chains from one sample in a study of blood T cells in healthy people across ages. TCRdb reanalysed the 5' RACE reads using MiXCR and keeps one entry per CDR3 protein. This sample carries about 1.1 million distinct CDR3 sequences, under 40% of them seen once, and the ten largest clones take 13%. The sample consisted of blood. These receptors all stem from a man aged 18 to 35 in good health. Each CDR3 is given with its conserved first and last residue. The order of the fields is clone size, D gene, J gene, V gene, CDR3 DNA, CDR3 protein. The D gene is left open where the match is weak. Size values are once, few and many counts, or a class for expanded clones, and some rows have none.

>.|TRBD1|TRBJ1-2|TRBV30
TGTGCCTGGAGTAAAACAGGGGGTTATGGCTACACCTTC
CAWSKTGGYGYTF
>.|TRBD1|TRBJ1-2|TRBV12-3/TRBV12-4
TGTGCCAGCAGTTTTAATTGGGGGACAGGGTATGGCTACACCTTC
CASSFNWGTGYGYTF
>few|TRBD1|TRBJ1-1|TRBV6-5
TGTGCCAGCAGTTACCGACCGGGACAGGCTGCGAACACTGAAGCTTTCTTT
CASSYRPGQAANTEAFF
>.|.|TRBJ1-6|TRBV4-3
TGCGCCAGCAGCCAAGATCCGGGAGGGGATTCACCCCTCCACTTT
CASSQDPGGDSPLHF
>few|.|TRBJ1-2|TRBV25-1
TGTGCCAGCAGTGAATATAGGGCCCCAGGGGATGATGGCTACACCTTC
CASSEYRAPGDDGYTF
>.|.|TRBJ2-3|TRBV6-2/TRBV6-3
TGTGCCAGCAGTTACGGAACACACTCATCCTCTGTTGATACGCAGTATTTT
CASSYGTHSSSVDTQYF
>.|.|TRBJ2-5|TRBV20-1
TGCAGTGCTAGAGATCTATCAGGGGCAGAGACCCAGTACTTC
CSARDLSGAETQYF
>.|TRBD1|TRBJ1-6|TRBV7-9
TGTGCCAGCGCCAATCTTGGACAGGATAATTCACCCCTCCACTTT
CASANLGQDNSPLHF
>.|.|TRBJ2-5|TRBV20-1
TGCAGTGCTATCCGGCGGGAGACCCAGTACTTC
CSAIRRETQYF
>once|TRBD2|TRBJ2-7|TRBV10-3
TGTGCCACCAGTGGGACTAGCGGCTACGAGCAGTACTTC
CATSGTSGYEQYF
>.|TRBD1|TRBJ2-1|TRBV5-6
TGTGCCAGCAGCTTGGAACAGGGGATCCACAATGAGCAGTTCTTC
CASSLEQGIHNEQFF
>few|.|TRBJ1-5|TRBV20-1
TGCAGTGCTAGTGAGGGAAGTCAGCCCCAGCATTTT
CSASEGSQPQHF
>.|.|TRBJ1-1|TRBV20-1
TGCAGTGCTCATAAATTCGGGAGGACTGAAGCTTTCTTT
CSAHKFGRTEAFF
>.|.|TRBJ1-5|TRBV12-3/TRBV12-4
TGTGCCAGCAGTTTCCGACACAATAGCAATCAGCCCCAGCATTTT
CASSFRHNSNQPQHF
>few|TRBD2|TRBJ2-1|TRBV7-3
TGTGCCAGCAGCCCATCTCCGGGGGGTTACAATGAGCAGTTCTTC
CASSPSPGGYNEQFF
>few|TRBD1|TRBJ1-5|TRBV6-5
TGTGCCAGCAGTTACTCGAGTGGGACAGGGAATCAGCCCCAGCATTTT
CASSYSSGTGNQPQHF
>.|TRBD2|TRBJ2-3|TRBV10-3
TGTGCCATCAGTGAGCCAGCGGGGGGCACAGATACGCAGTATTTT
CAISEPAGGTDTQYF
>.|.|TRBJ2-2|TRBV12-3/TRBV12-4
TGTGCCAGCAGTTTTCTCGGTGGTAGCAACACCGGGGAGCTGTTTTTT
CASSFLGGSNTGELFF
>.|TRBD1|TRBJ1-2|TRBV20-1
TGCAGTGCTACGCCAGGGGGCCTTACCTGTGGCTACACCTTC
CSATPGGLTCGYTF
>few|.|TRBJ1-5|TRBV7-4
TGTGCCAGCAGCTTTCCCCCGAGGGAGTTCACCCATCAGCCCCAGCATTTT
CASSFPPREFTHQPQHF
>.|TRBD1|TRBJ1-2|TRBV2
TGTGCCAGCAGTCGGGACAGGGGGCCTGGCTACACCTTC
CASSRDRGPGYTF
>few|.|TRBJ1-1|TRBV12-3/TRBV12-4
TGTGCCAGCAGTTTACGGGACGGGAACTTCATGAACACTGAAGCTTTCTTT
CASSLRDGNFMNTEAFF
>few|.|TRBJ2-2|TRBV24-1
TGTGCCACCAGTGACTCGGGACGATCCCCTAACACCGGGGAGCTGTTTTTT
CATSDSGRSPNTGELFF
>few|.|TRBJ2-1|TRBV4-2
TGTGCCAGCAGCCAAGACCCCACTAGGGAGCAGTTCTTC
CASSQDPTREQFF
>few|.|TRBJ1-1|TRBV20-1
TGCAGTGCTAGAGACCCTCGGGGGCGGGTGAACACTGAAGCTTTCTTT
CSARDPRGRVNTEAFF
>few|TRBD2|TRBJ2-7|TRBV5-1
TGTGCCAGCAGCTTGGGAGCGGGGAATGAGCAGTACTTC
CASSLGAGNEQYF
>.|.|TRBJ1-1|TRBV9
TGTGCCAGCAGCGCGGGGAGTCAAAACACTGAAGCTTTCTTT
CASSAGSQNTEAFF
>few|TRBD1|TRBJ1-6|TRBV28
TGTGCCAGCAGTCAGGGACAGGGGACACCCCTCCACTTT
CASSQGQGTPLHF
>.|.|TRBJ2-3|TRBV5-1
TGCGCCAGCAGGACCGGGGCCACAGATACGCAGTATTTT
CASRTGATDTQYF
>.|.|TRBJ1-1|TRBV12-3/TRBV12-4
TGTGCCAGCAGTCTCGGGACCAGGAGTCGGAACACTGAAGCTTTCTTT
CASSLGTRSRNTEAFF
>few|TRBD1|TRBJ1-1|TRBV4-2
TGTGCCAGCAGCCCCGGACAGGGCCCTTACACTGAAGCTTTCTTT
CASSPGQGPYTEAFF
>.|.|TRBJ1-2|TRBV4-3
TGCGCCAGCAGCCAAGGTAAACCTCGGGACAACTATGGCTACACCTTC
CASSQGKPRDNYGYTF